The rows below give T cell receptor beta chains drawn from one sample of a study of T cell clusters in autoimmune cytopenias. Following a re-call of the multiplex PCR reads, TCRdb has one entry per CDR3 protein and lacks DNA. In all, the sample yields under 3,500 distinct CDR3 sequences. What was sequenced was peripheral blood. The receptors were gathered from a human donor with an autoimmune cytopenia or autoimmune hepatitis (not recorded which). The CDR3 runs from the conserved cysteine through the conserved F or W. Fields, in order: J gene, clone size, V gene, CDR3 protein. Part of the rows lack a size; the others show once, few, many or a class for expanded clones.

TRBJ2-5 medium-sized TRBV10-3 CAITVEPHYGTQYF
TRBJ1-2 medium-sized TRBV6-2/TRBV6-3 CASRRQAIRYGYTF
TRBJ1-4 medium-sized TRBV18 CASSPTQGTNEKLFF
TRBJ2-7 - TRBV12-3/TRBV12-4 CASSSPDAATEQYF
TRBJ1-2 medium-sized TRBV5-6 CASSPPGFLSYGYTF
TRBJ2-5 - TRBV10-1 CASSKDIPYQETQYF
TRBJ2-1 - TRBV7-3 CASSFRGAVNEQFF
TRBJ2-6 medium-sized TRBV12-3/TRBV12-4 CASSLAYTGTGANVLTF
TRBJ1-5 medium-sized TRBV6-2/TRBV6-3 CASSQGNSNQPQHF
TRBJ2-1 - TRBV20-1 CSARGSAGRQYNEQFF
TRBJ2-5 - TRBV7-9 CASSLRVGGDETQYF
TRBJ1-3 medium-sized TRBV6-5 CASSYSAGASGNTIYF
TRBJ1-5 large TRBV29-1 CSVVAGAYGQPQHF
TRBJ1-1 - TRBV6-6 CASIIDFRGTEAFF
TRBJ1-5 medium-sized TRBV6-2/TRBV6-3 CASSYSNNQPQHF
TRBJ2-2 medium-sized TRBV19 CASSTRTGGPTGELFF
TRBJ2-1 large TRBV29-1 CSVEARYNEQFF
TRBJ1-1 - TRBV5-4 CASSWTGGNTEAFF
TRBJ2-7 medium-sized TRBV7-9 CASSLAYDSREQYF
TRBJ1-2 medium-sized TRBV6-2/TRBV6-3 CASSYSAQAFYGYTF
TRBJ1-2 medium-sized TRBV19 CASSIDYRQQNYGYTF
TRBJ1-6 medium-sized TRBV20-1 CSAPSGQQVNSPLHF
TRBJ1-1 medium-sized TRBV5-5 CASSSNINTEAFF
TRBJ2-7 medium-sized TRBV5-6 CASSRGQGTSYEQYF
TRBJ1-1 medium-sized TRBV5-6 CASTSQRAGFVNTEAFF
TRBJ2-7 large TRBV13 CASSLPGDSYEQYF
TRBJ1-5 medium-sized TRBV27 CASRDRGNQPQHF
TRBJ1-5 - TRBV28 CASSLGQPQHF
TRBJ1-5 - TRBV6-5 CASSLTGGYQPQHF
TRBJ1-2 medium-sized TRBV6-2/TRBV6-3 CASRASVVDSGYTF
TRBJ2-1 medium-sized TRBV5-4 CASSRDNYEGNEQFF
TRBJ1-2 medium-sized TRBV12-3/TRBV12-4 CASSLGTVADEDYGYTF
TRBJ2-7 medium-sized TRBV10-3 CAISPGQGSYEQYF
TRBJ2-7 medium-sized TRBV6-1 CASSIRDRGAEQYF
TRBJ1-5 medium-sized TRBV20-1 CSARANGARRYSNQPQHF
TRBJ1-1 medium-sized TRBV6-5 CASGRGATEAFF
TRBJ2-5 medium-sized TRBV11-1 CASSPGQNRQTQYF
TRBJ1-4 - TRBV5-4 CASSFGLAGTGFWEGEKLFF
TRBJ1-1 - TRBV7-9 CASREDGNTEAFF
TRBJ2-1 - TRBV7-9 CAATGVSGGANEQFF